Sequencing of this T cell receptor (beta chain) was carried out in a study of cytomegalovirus exposure and HLA in healthy donors. Findings and caveats of the study: In all likelihood, a cluster of highly shared sequence variants was a sequencing artifact.

Trimming left V 5 bases short and J 4 bases short, with 20 bases between. Germline V gene sequence: CDR1 GTSNPN, CDR2 SVGIG (reference sequence). The CDR3 runs 15 residues. A multiplex PCR was run with 60 Vbeta primers and 13 Jbeta primers. Sequencing was performed with immunoSEQ multiplex PCR; in TCRdb, only in-frame clones are kept and a portion is missing. The sample includes 100,000 to 150,000 clones, 65% to 90% of them seen just once. In the case of this clone: Its antigen is as yet unknown.

V gene TRBV30 combines with J gene TRBJ1-1, with D possibly matching TRBD1 (6 bases). The sequenced sample consisted of PBMCs. This receptor was identified in a woman aged 18-30 years in good health and CMV-seropositive. The CDR3 protein is CAWGQIGGDATEAFF. The CDR3 DNA reads as TGTGCCTGGGGTCAAATAGGGGGAGATGCCACTGAAGCTTTCTTT.